A selection of T cell receptor beta chains follows, all from one sample in a study of shared T cell receptors in the human thymus. Sequenced by immunoSEQ multiplex PCR; TCRdb stores in-frame clones only, minus some. The sample lists some 400,000 clones; 95% were seen once. Specimen: thymocytes. The receptors come from a human donor. Both conserved end residues are part of each CDR3. Each record gives: V gene, D gene, J gene, CDR3 DNA, CDR3 protein. D genes are given only for firm matches.

>TRBV11-2|-|TRBJ1-1
TGTGCCAGCAGCTTAGATCATGGAGGGATGAACACTGAAGCTTTCTTT
CASSLDHGGMNTEAFF
>TRBV28|-|TRBJ2-1
TGTGCCAGCAGTCCGGAAGATAATGAGCAGTTCTTC
CASSPEDNEQFF
>TRBV7-9|-|TRBJ2-1
TGTGCCAGCAGCCGCCCCGCCGGGACTTTTTTTAATGAGCAGTTCTTC
CASSRPAGTFFNEQFF
>TRBV6-5|-|TRBJ2-5
TGTGCCAGCAGTTACCCCGGACCGTCAACTCAGCAGTACTTC
CASSYPGPSTQQYF
>TRBV6-6|-|TRBJ2-3
TGTGCCAGCAGCCAGGGGAGACTTGCGAGGGCAGATACGCAGTATTTT
CASSQGRLARADTQYF
>TRBV28|-|TRBJ1-5
TGTGCCAGCAGCCCCCCTTTGGGACAACCCTATAGCAATCAGCCCCAGCATTTT
CASSPPLGQPYSNQPQHF
>TRBV19|-|TRBJ2-4
TGTGCCAGTAGGCCGTTAGCCAAAAACATTCAGTACTTC
CASRPLAKNIQYF
>TRBV15|-|TRBJ2-6
TGTGCCACCAGGAAGACTAGAGAAACCTCTGGGGCCAACGTCCTGACTTTC
CATRKTRETSGANVLTF
>TRBV9|TRBD2|TRBJ2-7
TGTGCCAGCAGCGCTCCGGGACTAGGCTCCTACGAGCAGTACTTC
CASSAPGLGSYEQYF
>TRBV7-2|-|TRBJ2-7
TGTGCCAGCAGCGGGCCCTCCCACTACGAGCAGTACTTC
CASSGPSHYEQYF
>TRBV28|TRBD1|TRBJ2-3
TGTGCCAGCAGCGCCGGACAGGGGGCATCAGATACGCAGTATTTT
CASSAGQGASDTQYF
>TRBV20-1|-|TRBJ2-7
TGCAGTGCTAGAGTGATGAACGAGCAGTACTTC
CSARVMNEQYF
>TRBV4-3|-|TRBJ2-7
TGCGCCAGCAGCCAAGATGTTGGCACTAGCTCTCGCTCCTACGAGCAGTACTTC
CASSQDVGTSSRSYEQYF
>TRBV28|TRBD1|TRBJ1-4
TGTGCCAGCCCTCTCAGGGGACAGGGGGATGAAAAACTGTTTTTT
CASPLRGQGDEKLFF
>TRBV5-1|TRBD1|TRBJ2-6
TGCGCCAGCAGCTCTCCCGGACAGGGGGATTTTCCTGGGGCCAACGTCCTGACTTTC
CASSSPGQGDFPGANVLTF
>TRBV27|TRBD1|TRBJ1-2
TGTGCCAGCAGTTTCTCGGGACAGGGGGCGTATGGCTACACCTTC
CASSFSGQGAYGYTF
>TRBV28|-|TRBJ2-7
TGTGCCAGCAGTTTCTCCCCCGACAGGAGACCCGAGCAGTACTTC
CASSFSPDRRPEQYF
>TRBV15|TRBD2|TRBJ2-1
TGTGCCACCAGGCTAGCGGGATCCTACAATGAGCAGTTCTTC
CATRLAGSYNEQFF
>TRBV7-6|-|TRBJ2-5
TGTGCCAGCAGCTTAGCCGCTAGCCAAGGGACCCAGTACTTC
CASSLAASQGTQYF
>TRBV18|TRBD2|TRBJ2-3
TGTGCCAGCTCACCAGGGACTAGCGGGACCACAGATACGCAGTATTTT
CASSPGTSGTTDTQYF
>TRBV7-8|-|TRBJ2-5
TGTGCCAGCAGCTTCGTCGGGACCCAGTACTTC
CASSFVGTQYF
>TRBV14|TRBD1|TRBJ2-1
TGTGCCAGCAGTTACAGGGGGCTAAACAATGAGCAGTTCTTC
CASSYRGLNNEQFF
>TRBV18|-|TRBJ2-5
TGTGCCAGCTCTACGATGGGGGAGACCCAGTACTTC
CASSTMGETQYF
>TRBV5-6|-|TRBJ1-1
TGTGCCAGCAGCCCGCGTGTGGGGCAGGGTGAAGCTTTCTTT
CASSPRVGQGEAFF
>TRBV19|-|TRBJ2-6
TGTGCCAGTACCCCCTCGGACGCCTGGGCCTACTCTGGGGCCAACGTCCTGACTTTC
CASTPSDAWAYSGANVLTF
>TRBV27|-|TRBJ2-2
TGTGCCAGCAGTTTAGGTACCGGGGAGCTGTTTTTT
CASSLGTGELFF
>TRBV21-1|-|TRBJ2-3
TGTGCCAGCAGCAAAGATGTCCCAGATACGCAGTATTTT
CASSKDVPDTQYF
>TRBV4-2|TRBD2|TRBJ2-1
TGTGCCAGCAGTCCGGGGACTAGAACGAATGAGCAGTTCTTC
CASSPGTRTNEQFF
>TRBV7-8|TRBD2|TRBJ2-3
TGTGCCAGCAGCTTAGATCTCGAGACTAGCGGGAGATCAGATACGCAGTATTTT
CASSLDLETSGRSDTQYF
>TRBV6-4|-|TRBJ2-3
TGTGCCAGCAGTGATGGTAGCGTTAGCACAGATACGCAGTATTTT
CASSDGSVSTDTQYF
>TRBV5-1|-|TRBJ2-3
TGCGCCAGCGGAGGACTCAGCACAGATACGCAGTATTTT
CASGGLSTDTQYF
>TRBV5-5|-|TRBJ1-1
TGTGCCAGCAGCTTTGGCCGGCCGACGAACACTGAAGCTTTCTTT
CASSFGRPTNTEAFF
>TRBV10-2|TRBD2|TRBJ2-1
TGCGCCAGCATTGAACCGGGACTAGCGGGAGGGCCGTTTTCCTACAATGAGCAGTTCTTC
CASIEPGLAGGPFSYNEQFF
>TRBV9|-|TRBJ1-2
TGTGCCAGCAGCGTCTCCCAGGACTCAGATGGCTACACCTTC
CASSVSQDSDGYTF
>TRBV19|TRBD1|TRBJ1-3
TGTGCCAGTAGTAAAAACAGGGGGCCGGTTGGAAACACCATATATTTT
CASSKNRGPVGNTIYF
>TRBV7-3|TRBD2|TRBJ2-7
TGTGCCAGCAGCTTCGGGACTAGCGGGAACTACGAGCAGTACTTC
CASSFGTSGNYEQYF